This TCR beta chain emerged from a study of OX40 agonist ivuxolimab in advanced cancers. With respect to the entire study: Ivuxolimab, which targeted the costimulatory receptor OX40 (CD134), was an agonistic, fully human IgG2 monoclonal antibody. Intravenous ivuxolimab was administered to patients every 2 weeks at six dose levels: 0.01, 0.1, 0.3, 1.5, 3 and 10 mg/kg. The paper reports the monotherapy dose-escalation portion (N ≈ 50 patients) of the phase I ivuxolimab trial. Of the roughly 51 patients in dose escalation, some 20 had hepatocellular carcinoma, some 15 had melanoma, 9 had renal cell carcinoma and 9 had head and neck cancer. A male proportion of roughly 80% and a mean age of approximately 62 years, ranging from roughly 20 to 80, were recorded for the dose-escalation cohort. Patients were allowed to have had prior anti-PD-1, anti-PD-L1 or anti-CTLA-4 therapy, and 30% to 50% of the dose-escalation patients had previously received checkpoint inhibitors. The point of sequencing TCRbeta in the periphery was to test whether ivuxolimab changed TCR sequence diversity and drove clonal T-cell expansion. Partial responses occurred in three dose-escalation patients, of whom one had hepatocellular carcinoma and two had cutaneous melanoma. The paper's findings and limits, for the study overall: Low levels of normalized T-cell clonal expansion were also seen in some patients who did not respond. At doses of 0.1 to 3.0 mg/kg, clonal expansion of both CD4+ and CD8+ blood T cells was observed from baseline to week 6. In partial responders in the 0.1-3.0 mg/kg groups, normalized peripheral clonal expansion was found to be among the lowest, especially among CD8+ T cells. After ivuxolimab, expanded clones were on average more numerous among CD8+ T cells than among CD4+ T cells. The antigen specificity of the clonally expanded peripheral T cells was not determined.

To sequence the TCRbeta CDR3 region, genomic DNA was isolated from the sorted cells. TCRbeta CDR3 regions were sequenced using the immunoSEQ Assay. Imported from immuneACCESS, the table was reduced by TCRdb to in-frame sequences with V and J called. These copies leave out some clones; in studies compared against another copy, an unresolved V gene accounts for under half, and the cause of the remainder is not known. The sample has about 38,000 clones on record, less than 85% of them singletons. The top ten clones comprise 7.6% of the sample. Trimming leaves V shorter by 3 bases and J shorter by 5 bases, with the junction holding 4 bases beyond the gene matches. From a lookup of the germline V gene, CDR1 and CDR2 are SGDLS and YYNGEE. There are 15 amino acids in the CDR3, from cysteine to phenylalanine inclusive. Only the CDR3 region is kept as DNA, spanning 45 bases read in frame from base 1. To note about this clone: Its cognate antigen has yet to be identified. Nothing much larger sits one base from this clone, and base qualities are not available.

Patients with a history of autoimmune disease or receiving systemic immunosuppression were excluded from the trial. Peripheral blood for TCR sequencing was collected from all dose cohorts at baseline, on cycle 4 day 1, and on cycle 7 day 1. The samples were drawn from a first-in-human, open-label, multicenter phase I dose-escalation trial of ivuxolimab. The trial enrolled adults with locally advanced or metastatic head and neck squamous cell, hepatocellular, melanoma or renal cell carcinoma. Before TCR sequencing, CD4+ T cells and CD8+ T cells from peripheral blood were sorted into separate populations.

Here the chain combines TRBV9 and TRBJ2-1; TRBD1 agrees with 11 junctional bases. This clonotype originated in an adult with an advanced solid tumor such as melanoma, head and neck, liver or kidney cancer. The sample here was CD4+ or CD8+ T cells sorted from blood, taken in a trial of the OX40 agonist ivuxolimab. The CDR3 here reads CASSEGQGANNEQFF. Read as DNA, the sequence is TGTGCCAGCAGCGAAGGACAGGGGGCGAACAATGAGCAGTTCTTC.